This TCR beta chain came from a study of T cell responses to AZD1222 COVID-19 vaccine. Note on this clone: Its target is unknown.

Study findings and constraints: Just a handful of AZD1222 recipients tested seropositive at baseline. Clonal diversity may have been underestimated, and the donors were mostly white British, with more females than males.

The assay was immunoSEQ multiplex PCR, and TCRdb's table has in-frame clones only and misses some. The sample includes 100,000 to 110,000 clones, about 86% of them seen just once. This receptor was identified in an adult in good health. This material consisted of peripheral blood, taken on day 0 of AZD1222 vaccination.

Here the CDR3 DNA reads TGTGCCAGCAGTGAAGGGACAGCCAAGCAGTACTTC. It encodes CASSEGTAKQYF. The chain has TRBV6-1 and TRBJ2-7, with a tentative D call TRBD1 (6 bases). The CDR3 contains 12 residues. Germline CDR1 MNHNS, CDR2 SASEGT. V was clipped by 1 base and J by 8 bases, with 9 bases between them.